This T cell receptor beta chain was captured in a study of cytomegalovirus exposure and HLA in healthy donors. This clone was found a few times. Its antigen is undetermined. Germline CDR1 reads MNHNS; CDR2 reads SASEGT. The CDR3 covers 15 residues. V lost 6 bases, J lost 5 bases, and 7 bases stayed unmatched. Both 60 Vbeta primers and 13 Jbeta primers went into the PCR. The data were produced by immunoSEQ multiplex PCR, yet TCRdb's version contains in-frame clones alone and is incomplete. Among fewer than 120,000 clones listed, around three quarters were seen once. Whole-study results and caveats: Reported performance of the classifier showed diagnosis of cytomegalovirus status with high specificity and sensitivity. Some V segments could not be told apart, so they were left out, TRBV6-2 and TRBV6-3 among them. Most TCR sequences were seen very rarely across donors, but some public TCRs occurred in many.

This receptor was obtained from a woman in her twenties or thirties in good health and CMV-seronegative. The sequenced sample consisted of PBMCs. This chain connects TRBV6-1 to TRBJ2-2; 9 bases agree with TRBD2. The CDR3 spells CASRQPGLATGELFF. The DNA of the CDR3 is TGTGCCAGCAGGCAACCGGGACTAGCAACCGGGGAGCTGTTTTTT.